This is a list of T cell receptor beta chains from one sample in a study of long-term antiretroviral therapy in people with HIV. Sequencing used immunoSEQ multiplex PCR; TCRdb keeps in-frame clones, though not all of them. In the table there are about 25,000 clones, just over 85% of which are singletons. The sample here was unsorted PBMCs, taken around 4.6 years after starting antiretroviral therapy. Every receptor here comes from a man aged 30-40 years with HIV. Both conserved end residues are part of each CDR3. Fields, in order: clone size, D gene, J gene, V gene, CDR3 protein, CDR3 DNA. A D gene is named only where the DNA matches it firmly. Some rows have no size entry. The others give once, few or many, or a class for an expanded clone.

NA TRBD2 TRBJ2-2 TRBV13 CASRLGLAGTGELFF TGTGCCAGCAGGTTGGGACTAGCTGGGACCGGGGAGCTGTTTTTT
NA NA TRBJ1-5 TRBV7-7 CASSLSLNQPQHF TGTGCTAGCAGCTTAAGCCTCAATCAGCCCCAGCATTTT
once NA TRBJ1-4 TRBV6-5 CASSFVPEGEKLFF TGTGCCAGCAGTTTCGTACCCGAAGGGGAAAAACTGTTTTTT
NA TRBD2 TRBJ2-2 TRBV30 CAWRLAGAPGELFF TGTGCCTGGCGACTAGCGGGAGCCCCCGGGGAGCTGTTTTTT
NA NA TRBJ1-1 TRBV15 CATSDIPGGGTEAFF TGTGCCACCAGCGACATCCCTGGGGGAGGCACTGAAGCTTTCTTT
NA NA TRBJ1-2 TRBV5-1 CASSPTGNPFYGYTF TGCGCCAGCAGCCCCACAGGGAACCCATTCTATGGCTACACCTTC
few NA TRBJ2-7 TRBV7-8 CASSLLQSSYEQYF TGTGCCAGCAGCTTACTACAGAGCTCCTACGAGCAGTACTTC
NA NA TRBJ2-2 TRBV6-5 CASGGGDTGELFF TGTGCCAGCGGGGGGGGCGACACCGGGGAGCTGTTTTTT
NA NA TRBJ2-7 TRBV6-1 CASSEGPWGVGTYEQYF TGTGCCAGCAGTGAAGGACCATGGGGGGTCGGCACCTACGAGCAGTACTTC
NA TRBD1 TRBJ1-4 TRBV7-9 CASSSDRVVATNEKLFF TGTGCCAGCAGTAGTGACAGGGTAGTCGCAACTAATGAAAAACTGTTTTTT
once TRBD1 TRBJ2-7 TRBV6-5 CASSYSRTGITYEQYF TGTGCCAGCAGTTACTCGAGGACAGGGATAACCTACGAGCAGTACTTC
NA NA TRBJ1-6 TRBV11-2 CASSIQGYGSPLHF TGTGCCAGCAGTATACAGGGTTATGGTTCACCCCTCCACTTT
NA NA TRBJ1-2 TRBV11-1 CASSLDAPAYGYTF TGTGCCAGCAGCTTAGACGCACCGGCCTATGGCTACACCTTC
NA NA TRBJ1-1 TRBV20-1 CSAAVNTEAFF TGCAGTGCGGCAGTGAACACTGAAGCTTTCTTT
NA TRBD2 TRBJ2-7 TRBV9 CASSSETGGERGEQYF TGTGCCAGCAGCTCCGAAACGGGAGGGGAAAGAGGCGAGCAGTACTTC
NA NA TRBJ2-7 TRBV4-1 CASSQDLYEQYF TGCGCCAGCAGCCAAGATCTTTACGAGCAGTACTTC
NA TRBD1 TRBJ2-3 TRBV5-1 CASSLGTGAPDTQYF TGCGCCAGCAGCTTGGGGACAGGGGCCCCAGATACGCAGTATTTT
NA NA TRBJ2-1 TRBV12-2 CASRNLAGGPHEQFF TGTGCAAGTCGAAATCTAGCGGGAGGGCCCCATGAGCAGTTCTTC